Here is one T cell receptor beta chain with its context. The antigen remains unidentified. Using RNA transcripts as the source, TCR beta CDR3 regions were amplified. TCR CDR3 regions were first amplified by RT-PCR with HTBI primers. TCRdb re-called the multiplex PCR reads with MiXCR, one entry per CDR3 protein. The table lists hundreds of thousands of distinct CDR3 sequences, roughly 24% of them singletons. V shed 4 bases and J 5 bases; nucleotides not matched to a gene: 10. The CDR3 totals 15 residues. Germline V lookup: CDR1 SGHVS, CDR2 FQNEAQ. This entry is derived from a study of T cells in Graves' hyperthyroidism and ophthalmopathy. Study context: The blood sample was taken at first diagnosis, before treatment began. Regarding the study as a whole: For ophthalmopathy, model prediction preceded onset by a median roughly 6.3 months. Also found in blood were most expanded thyroid clonotypes above 0.001.

Disease lasting under 3 months, a NOSPECS grade of at least 4, and a Clinical Activity Score of at least 3 were features of the ophthalmopathy patients. This clonotype was sampled from a woman aged 25 to 39 with Graves' ophthalmopathy. V is TRBV7-8 and J is TRBJ2-5; 7 nucleotides align to TRBD2. Sequencing used blood. The DNA for the CDR3 is TGTGCCAGCAGCTATGGTAGCGGGTCAGGGGAGACCCAGTACTTC. As protein: CASSYGSGSGETQYF.